This T cell receptor (beta chain) derives from a study of T cells of healthy individuals. The J segment lost 0 bases and the V segment lost 7 bases, leaving 18 bases of the junction unmatched. CDR3 length: 19 residues. Germline CDR1 and CDR2: ENHRY and SYGVKD. This clonotype was counted a few times. Via MiXCR, TCRdb re-called the 5' RACE reads, giving one row per CDR3 protein. The profile shows about 96,000 distinct CDR3 sequences, under 20% of them singletons. V gene TRBV10-3 combines with J gene TRBJ2-1; TRBD2 matches at 7 bases. The TCR comes from a human donor in good health. CDR3: CAIKGAGFRAGSSYNEQFF. CDR3 nucleotide sequence: TGTGCCATCAAAGGGGCAGGGTTCAGAGCGGGGAGCTCCTACAATGAGCAGTTCTTC.